The clone carrying this T cell receptor (beta chain) was seen a single time. The CDR3 sequence is 16 residues long. CDR1 is SGHRS, CDR2 YFSETQ, per germline. V lost 0 bases, J lost 4 bases, and 4 bases stayed unmatched. The study ran its PCR with 60 Vbeta and 13 Jbeta primers. Using immunoSEQ multiplex PCR, the repertoire was profiled, and TCRdb retains in-frame clones only, with some absent. The sample records roughly 150,000 clones, roughly four fifths being singletons. The entry originates in a study of cytomegalovirus exposure and HLA in healthy donors. This chain uses TRBV5-1 with TRBJ1-6; TRBD1 matches at 7 bases. The clonotype was recovered from a man younger than 30 in good health and CMV-seronegative. What was sequenced was PBMCs. In nucleotides, the CDR3 is TGCGCCAGCAGCTTGGGGACAGGAGAATATAATTCACCCCTCCACTTT. Translation gives CASSLGTGEYNSPLHF.